What follows are 28 T cell receptor beta chains derived from one specimen sequenced in a study of CD8+CD57+ T cells in acquired aplastic anemia. TCR beta VDJ combinations and CDR3 sequences were profiled from genomic DNA. MiXCR, run by TCRdb on the reads, gives a single entry per CDR3 protein. The sample consists of fewer than 300,000 distinct CDR3 sequences, 82% of them appearing once. Patients chosen for sequencing had shown CD8+CD57+ cell expansion by flow cytometry. What was sequenced was sorted CD4+, CD8+, or CD8+CD57+ T cells (not recorded which) from PBMCs. These receptors originate from a human donor with aplastic anemia.

J is TRBJ2-5 and V is TRBV4-3; D is perhaps TRBD2 (6 bases). The CDR3 runs to 13 residues. CDR1 is LGHNA, CDR2 YSLEER, per germline. V gave up 6 bases and J gave up 1 base, with 9 bases separating them. The CDR3 region is CASRPGLQETQYF. CDR3 bases: TGCGCCAGCAGACCGGGACTCCAAGAGACCCAGTACTTC.

About this clonotype: At one end, the junction sequence differs from germline, possibly due to a read error. The chain joins TRBV11-3 to TRBJ2-1; unclear D gene. Germline V CDR1 and CDR2: SGHNT, YENEEA. The CDR3 is 15 amino acids. The CDR3, as DNA: TGTGCCAGCAGCTTAGATCTAACGTACGTGAATGGGCAGTTCTTC. Its protein is CASSLDLTYVNGQFF.

The DNA for the CDR3 is TGTGCCAGCAGCTTGGCGGGTGGGGATGGCTACACCTTC. As protein: CASSLAGGDGYTF. The genes are TRBV19 and TRBJ1-2; D is unclear. V was cut by 9 bases and J by 6 bases, with 17 bases left in between. CDR3 length: 13 residues. Per germline, CDR1 LNHDA and CDR2 SQIVND (reference sequence).

On this clonotype: Because the CDR3 is missing its conserved closing phenylalanine or tryptophan, this is likely a read error. The DNA is omitted, as the CDR3 cannot be located on it reliably, and the CDR3 follows TCRdb's listing. The chain has TRBV9 and TRBJ2-3. CDR1 is SGDLS, CDR2 YYNGEE, per germline. The CDR3 numbers 13 amino acids, ends counted. The CDR3 here is CASGVGGTDTQEL.

V gene TRBV7-8 combines with J gene TRBJ2-5; D remains ambiguous. Germline V CDR1 and CDR2: SGHVS, FQNEAQ. The V end lost 1 base, the J end lost 6 bases, and 12 bases lay between the germline ends. This CDR3 is built from 14 residues. In DNA, the CDR3 is TGTGCCAGCAGCTTAGGCACCGAGCCAAAGACCCAGTACTTC. This gives the protein CASSLGTEPKTQYF.

The V call is TRBV13, the J call TRBJ1-6; D is undetermined. The CDR3 sequence is 14 residues long. Germline values: CDR1 PRHDT, CDR2 FYEKMQ (reference sequence). V was trimmed by 1 base and J by 9 bases, leaving 10 bases between them. The CDR3 here is CASSLDTAFSPLHF. CDR3 DNA: TGTGCCAGCAGCTTAGATACCGCCTTTTCACCCCTCCACTTT.

Note on this clonotype: At one end, the junction sequence differs from germline, possibly due to a read error. The CDR3 is CASSLAGGPETHEF. The CDR3 DNA reads as TGTGCCAGCAGCTTAGCGGGAGGTCCCGAGACGCATGAGTTT. The V gene is TRBV7-9, the J gene TRBJ2-3, with D perhaps matching TRBD2 (6 bases). The CDR3 is 14 residues long. CDR1 SEHNR and CDR2 FQNEAQ come from the germline V gene (reference sequence).

The chain combines TRBV7-8 with TRBJ2-3; D possibly matches TRBD1 or TRBD2 (5 bases each). Germline loops: CDR1 SGHVS, CDR2 FQNEAQ. The V and J ends lost 6 bases and 1 base respectively, with 14 bases between them. The CDR3 runs 15 residues. The CDR3 here is CASSEGDGGTDTQYF. CDR3 in DNA: TGTGCCAGCAGTGAAGGGGACGGGGGCACAGATACGCAGTATTTT.

In this sample, this clonotype turned up many times. J is TRBJ1-5 and V is TRBV2; weak D call: TRBD1 (6 bases). This CDR3 spans 15 amino acids. Trimming cost V 8 bases and J 16 bases, with 30 bases left between them. CDR1 SNHLY and CDR2 FYNNEI come from the germline V gene. CDR3 sequence: CASGDGGTDTQYFHF. CDR3 bases: TGTGCCAGCGGGGACGGGGGCACAGATACGCAGTATTTTCATTTT.

This clonotype was recorded once. The CDR3 does not close with the conserved phenylalanine or tryptophan, likely indicating a read error. No DNA is shown, since the ends of the CDR3 on it are uncertain; the CDR3 is the one TCRdb lists. The chain uses TRBV2 and TRBJ2-7; the table's TRBD1 call for D was not verified on the DNA. CDR1 SNHLY and CDR2 FYNNEI come from the germline V gene. The CDR3 adds up to 16 amino acids, both ends counted. Here the CDR3 reads CASSAVAETQHFGPGT.

A word on this clonotype: At one end, the junction sequence differs from germline, possibly due to a read error. CDR3 sequence: CASSQGLGGGDTF. In nucleotides, the CDR3 is TGCGCCAGCAGCCAAGGCCTTGGCGGTGGAGACACCTTC. The genes are TRBV7-9 and TRBJ1-2; D gene uncertain. This CDR3 contains 13 residues. Germline CDR1 SEHNR, CDR2 FQNEAQ (reference sequence).

The CDR3, as DNA: TGTGCCAGCAGCTTGTCCCGGGGCGCCGACTATGAATACCTGTTTTTT. The encoded protein is CASSLSRGADYEYLFF. V usage is TRBV7-2 and J usage is TRBJ1-4, with D tentatively TRBD1 (5 bases). This CDR3 is 16 amino acids long. CDR1 is SGHTA and CDR2 is FQGNSA in the germline V gene. The V end was cut by 3 bases, the J end by 14 bases, with 25 bases between.

As to this clonotype: At one end, the junction sequence differs from germline, possibly due to a read error. Here the CDR3 reads CASSLAGHPETQYF. For the CDR3, the DNA is TGTGCCAGCAGCCTAGCGGGACACCCAGAGACCCAGTACTTC. The chain combines TRBV7-9 with TRBJ2-5; 9 nucleotides match TRBD2. The germline gives CDR1 SEHNR, CDR2 FQNEAQ (reference sequence). The CDR3 is 14 amino acids. The full variable domain, rest sourced from reference TRBV7-9 and TRBJ2-5, is DTGVSQNPRHKITKRGQNVTFRCDPISEHNRLYWYRQTLGQGPEFLTYFQNEAQLEKSRLLSDRFSAERPKGSFSTLEIQRTEQGDSAMYLCASSLAGHPETQYFGPGTRLLVL.

For this clonotype: At one end, the junction sequence differs from germline, possibly due to a read error. V is TRBV7-9 and J is TRBJ2-3, with 7 nucleotides matching TRBD1. In germline, CDR1 is SEHNR, CDR2 FQNEAQ (reference sequence). This CDR3 has 15 residues. The CDR3 is CASSVGRQGTGTQYF. In nucleotides, the CDR3 is TGTGCCAGCAGCGTAGGGAGACAGGGCACAGGTACGCAGTATTTT.

V gene TRBV11-1 combines with J gene TRBJ2-7; 7 bases match TRBD1. Germline V gene sequence: CDR1 SGHAT, CDR2 FQDESV (reference sequence). V shed 3 bases and J 1 base; nucleotides not matched to a gene: 15. The CDR3 is 18 residues long. CDR3 sequence: CASSLQLEGTALSYEQYV. Here the CDR3 DNA reads TGTGCCAGCAGCTTGCAACTAGAGGGGACAGCCCTTTCCTACGAGCAGTACGTC.

A note on this clonotype: It is likely a read error, because the conserved phenylalanine at the end of the CDR3 is missing. This rearrangement joins TRBV7-9 to TRBJ2-3; D uncertain. CDR1 is SEHNR, CDR2 FQNEAQ, per germline (reference sequence). This CDR3 contains 13 residues. The chain's CDR3 is CASSLLSPETQYV. The CDR3 bases are TGTGCCAGCAGCTTGTTAAGCCCAGAGACGCAGTATGTT.

The chain carries TRBV9 and TRBJ1-6; no clear D gene. V lost 4 bases and J lost 9, with 20 bases in between. Germline V lookup: CDR1 SGDLS, CDR2 YYNGEE. The CDR3 sequence is 16 residues long. CDR3 amino acids: CASSFTDAINSSPLHF. In DNA form, the CDR3 reads TGTGCCAGCAGCTTTACTGACGCAATCAATAGTTCACCCCTCCACTTT.

This clonotype showed up just a few times. The CDR3 DNA reads as TGTGCCAGCAGTGAAGTAGGACAGGGGTCCAACGTCCTGACTTTC. It encodes CASSEVGQGSNVLTF. The chain carries TRBV6-4 and TRBJ2-6; the match to TRBD1 covers 9 bases. V lost 3 bases to trimming and J lost 8 bases; unmatched junction nucleotides: 5. CDR3 length equals 15 residues. Germline assignment: CDR1 MRHNA and CDR2 SNTAGT.

Concerning this clonotype itself: Likely a read error: the CDR3 ends without its conserved phenylalanine or tryptophan. No DNA is shown, since the ends of the CDR3 on it are uncertain; the CDR3 is the one TCRdb lists. Here the CDR3 reads CASSSGRSAKPSV. V is TRBV7-6 and J is TRBJ2-1; the D call of TRBD1 is as the table states it, not checked on the DNA. Per the germline V gene, CDR1 is SGHVS and CDR2 is FNYEAQ. The CDR3 adds up to 13 amino acids, both ends counted.

The J gene is TRBJ2-7, the V gene TRBV7-4, with D perhaps matching TRBD2 (7 bases). CDR1 and CDR2 from the germline V gene are SGHVT and SQSDAQ. V gave up 5 bases and J gave up 3 bases, with 26 bases separating them. The CDR3 is 18 residues long. DNA of the CDR3: TGTGCCAGCAGCCATCCAGGGGAGGGAAACACCATTTACTACGAGCAGTACGTC. As protein: CASSHPGEGNTIYYEQYV.

A word on this clonotype: This likely comes from a read error, as the CDR3 has no conserved phenylalanine or tryptophan at its end. This chain connects TRBV15 to TRBJ2-4; D is undetermined. CDR1 and CDR2 (germline): LNHNV, YYDKDF (reference sequence). The CDR3 is 12 residues long. The CDR3 DNA is TGTGCCAGCAGCAGAGCTGGGGACATTCAGTACTAC. This sequence encodes CASSRAGDIQYY.

Regarding this clonotype: Germline is not matched at one junction end, which may reflect a read error. The chain is built from TRBV5-5 and TRBJ2-3, with a tentative D call TRBD1 (8 bases). In germline, CDR1 is SGHKS, CDR2 YYEKEE (reference sequence). CDR3 length: 16 amino acids. This chain's CDR3 is CASSTRTGRVSDTQYF. DNA for the CDR3: TGCGCCAGCAGCACGCGGACAGGGAGGGTATCTGATACGCAGTATTTT.

As for this clonotype: An end of the junction does not agree with germline; a read error may underlie this. This chain uses TRBV7-8 with TRBJ2-1, with 9 bases matching TRBD2. The CDR3 consists of 17 residues. CDR1 SGHVS and CDR2 FQNEAQ come from the germline V gene. CDR3 coding DNA: TGTGCCACCAGCAGACCGCCGGGACTAGCTGCCCAGAATGAGCAGTTCTTC. This gives the protein CATSRPPGLAAQNEQFF. Together with reference TRBV7-8 and TRBJ2-1, the CDR3 gives the full variable domain: GAGVSQSPRYKVAKRGQDVALRCDPISGHVSLFWYQQALGQGPEFLTYFQNEAQLDKSGLPSDRFFAERPEGSVSTLKIQRTQQEDSAVYLCATSRPPGLAAQNEQFFGPGTRLTVL.

Concerning this clonotype: In this CDR3 the conserved last residue, phenylalanine or tryptophan, is missing, so a read error is likely. No DNA is shown, since the ends of the CDR3 on it are uncertain; the CDR3 is the one TCRdb lists. The CDR3 sequence: CASSDGGSDEEFL. The chain links TRBV7-3 to TRBJ2-1; TRBD1, the table's D call, lacks a check against the DNA. Inclusive of both ends, the CDR3 amounts to 13 amino acids. The germline gives CDR1 SGHTA, CDR2 FQGTGA.

The J gene is TRBJ1-6, the V gene TRBV9; D gene ambiguous. This CDR3 has 15 amino acids. Germline lookup yields CDR1 SGDLS and CDR2 YYNGEE. With 3 bases removed from V and 6 bases from J, the gap between germline ends came to 13 bases. This chain's CDR3 is CASSGLKHPNSPLHF. DNA of the CDR3: TGTGCCAGCAGCGGGTTGAAGCATCCTAATTCACCCCTCCACTTT.

The sample holds one count of this clonotype. A read error may produce the germline difference seen at one junction end. The chain's CDR3 is CASSSRNKGVAYGYTF. The CDR3 DNA reads TGTGCCAGCAGCTCACGGAACAAGGGCGTGGCCTATGGCTACACCTTC. The chain uses TRBV15 and TRBJ1-2; D ambiguous. The germline V gene has CDR1 LNHNV and CDR2 YYDKDF (reference sequence). The CDR3 has 16 amino acids.

Remarks on this clonotype: One end of the junction fails to match germline, which may point to a read error. The rearrangement joins TRBV11-3 to TRBJ2-1; no reliable D call. CDR1 SGHNT and CDR2 YENEEA come from the germline V gene. The CDR3 spans 13 residues. CDR3 in amino acids: CASSAVAKNEQFF. Written as DNA, the CDR3 is TGTGCCAGCAGCGCAGTAGCAAAGAATGAGCAGTTCTTT.

The J gene is TRBJ1-6, the V gene TRBV20-1; D possibly corresponds to TRBD1 (6 bases). The CDR3 length is 11 residues. Per the germline V gene, CDR1 is DFQATT and CDR2 is SNEGSKA (reference sequence). V lost 5 bases to trimming and J lost 10 bases, with 9 bases between them. The CDR3 sequence: CSAYRDSPLHF. CDR3 sequence (DNA): TGCAGTGCTTACAGGGACTCACCCCTCCACTTT.